In its sample, the clone carrying this TCR beta chain is medium-sized (0.01 to 0.1%). The CDR3 extends over 16 amino acids. Germline CDR1 reads MNHEY; CDR2 reads SMNVEV (reference sequence). J was trimmed by 6 bases and V by 2 bases; bases with no gene match: 11. These data come from a study of cytomegalovirus exposure and HLA in healthy donors. Study in general: Drawn from HLA-typed donors, around 85 million unique TCRs were held in an early data release.

The PCR used 60 Vbeta and 13 Jbeta primers. Some clones are missing from TCRdb's copy, which holds only in-frame ones; the method was immunoSEQ multiplex PCR. The top ten clones hold under 6% of a sample with some 110,000 clones, around a tenth of them seen once. The sequenced sample was PBMCs. This clonotype was sampled from a man in his forties in good health and CMV-seropositive. The chain links TRBV27 to TRBJ1-1, with 8 bases identical to TRBD1. CDR3 coding DNA: TGTGCCAGCAGTTTAACCCTTGGGACAGGTTACCCTGAAGCTTTCTTT. This encodes CASSLTLGTGYPEAFF.